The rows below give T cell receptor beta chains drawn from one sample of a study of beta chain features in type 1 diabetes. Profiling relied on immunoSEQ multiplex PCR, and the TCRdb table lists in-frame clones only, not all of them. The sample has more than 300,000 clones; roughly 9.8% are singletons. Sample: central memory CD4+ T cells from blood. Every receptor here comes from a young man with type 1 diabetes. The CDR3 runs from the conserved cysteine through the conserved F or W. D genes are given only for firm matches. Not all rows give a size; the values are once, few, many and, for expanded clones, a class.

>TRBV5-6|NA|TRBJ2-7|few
CASSLGIKYEQYF
TGTGCCAGCAGCTTGGGAATCAAATACGAGCAGTACTTC
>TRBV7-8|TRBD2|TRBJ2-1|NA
CASSLGAGGATYNEQFF
TGTGCCAGCAGCTTAGGGGCGGGGGGCGCTACCTACAATGAGCAGTTCTTC
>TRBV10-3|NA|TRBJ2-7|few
CAISDRGRGSPYEQYF
TGTGCCATCAGTGACCGTGGCAGGGGATCCCCCTACGAGCAGTACTTC
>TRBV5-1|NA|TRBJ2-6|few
CASSLEGTPGANVLTF
TGCGCCAGCAGCTTGGAGGGCACCCCCGGGGCCAACGTCCTGACTTTC
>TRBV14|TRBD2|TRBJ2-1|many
CASSHGGSVYNEQFF
TGTGCCAGCAGCCACGGCGGGAGTGTCTACAATGAGCAGTTCTTC
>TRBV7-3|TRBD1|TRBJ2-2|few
CASSLGQGADTGELFF
TGTGCCAGCAGCTTGGGACAGGGGGCCGACACCGGGGAGCTGTTTTTT
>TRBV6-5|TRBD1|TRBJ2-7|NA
CASSFGQGTYEQYF
TGTGCCAGCAGTTTCGGACAGGGTACCTACGAGCAGTACTTC
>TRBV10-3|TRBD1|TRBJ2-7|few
CASRPSRTGGNEQYF
TGTGCCAGCAGGCCATCGAGGACAGGGGGCAACGAGCAGTACTTC
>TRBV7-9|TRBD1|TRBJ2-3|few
CASSPGDRGFSTDTQYF
TGTGCCAGCAGCCCCGGGGACAGGGGATTTAGCACAGATACGCAGTATTTT
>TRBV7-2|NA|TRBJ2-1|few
CASSFPRGSHVREQFF
TGTGCCAGCAGCTTTCCGCGTGGCTCCCACGTACGTGAGCAGTTCTTC
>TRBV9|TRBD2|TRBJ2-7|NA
CASSRTAGEGYEQYF
TGTGCCAGCAGCCGAACCGCGGGGGAGGGATACGAGCAGTACTTC
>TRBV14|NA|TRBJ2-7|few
CASDPGGNEQYF
TGTGCCAGCGACCCGGGCGGCAACGAGCAGTACTTC
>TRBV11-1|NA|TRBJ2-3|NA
CASRNITDTQYF
TGTGCCAGCCGTAACATCACAGATACGCAGTATTTT
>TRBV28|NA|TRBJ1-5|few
CASTNSNQPQHF
TGTGCCAGCACTAATAGCAATCAGCCCCAGCATTTT
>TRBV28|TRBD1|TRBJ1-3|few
CASSFRDRESRNTIYF
TGTGCCAGCAGTTTTCGGGACAGGGAATCCCGAAACACCATATATTTT
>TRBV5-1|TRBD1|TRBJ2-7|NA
CASTTGAESLYEQYF
TGCGCCAGCACCACAGGGGCCGAATCTCTGTACGAGCAGTACTTC
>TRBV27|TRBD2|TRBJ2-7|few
CASRGTSGDEQYF
TGTGCCAGCAGAGGAACTAGCGGGGACGAGCAGTACTTC
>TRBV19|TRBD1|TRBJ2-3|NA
CASSIRDRGPPRNTQYF
TGTGCCAGTAGTATACGGGACAGGGGGCCGCCGCGAAATACGCAGTATTTT
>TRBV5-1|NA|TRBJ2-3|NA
CASSFSGPGADTQYF
TGCGCCAGCAGCTTTTCCGGCCCAGGGGCAGATACGCAGTATTTT
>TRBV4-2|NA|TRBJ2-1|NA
CASSQGSGAAGTYNEQFF
TGTGCCAGCAGCCAAGGGTCGGGGGCGGCGGGGACCTACAATGAGCAGTTCTTC
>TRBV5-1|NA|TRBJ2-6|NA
CASSLAESSGANVLTF
TGCGCCAGCAGCTTAGCGGAGAGCTCTGGGGCCAACGTCCTGACTTTC
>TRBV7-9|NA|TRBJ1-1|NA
CASSFSRFGGRDTEAFF
TGTGCCAGCAGCTTTAGTCGGTTCGGGGGGCGCGACACTGAAGCTTTCTTT
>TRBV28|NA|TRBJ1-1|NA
CASRRQKNAEAFF
TGTGCCAGCAGGAGACAGAAGAACGCTGAAGCTTTCTTT
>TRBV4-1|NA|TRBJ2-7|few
CASSLQYRRQLSSYEQYF
TGCGCCAGCAGCCTACAATATCGACGACAGCTATCATCCTACGAGCAGTACTTC
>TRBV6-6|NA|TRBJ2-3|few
CASSYWEEDTQYF
TGTGCCAGCAGTTACTGGGAGGAAGATACGCAGTATTTT
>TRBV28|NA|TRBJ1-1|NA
CASSFNSRGYTEAFF
TGTGCCAGCAGTTTCAACTCAAGGGGGTACACTGAAGCTTTCTTT
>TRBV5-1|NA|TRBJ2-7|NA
CASSDLRDGYEQYF
TGCGCCAGCAGCGACTTAAGGGACGGCTACGAGCAGTACTTC
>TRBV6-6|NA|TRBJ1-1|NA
CASRGGETEAFF
TGTGCCAGCCGAGGGGGGGAGACTGAAGCTTTCTTT
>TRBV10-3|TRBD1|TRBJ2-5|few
CAISGTGGGETQYF
TGTGCCATCAGTGGAACAGGGGGAGGAGAGACCCAGTACTTC
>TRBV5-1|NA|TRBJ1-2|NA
CASSNTQGGGGYTF
TGCGCCAGCAGCAATACACAGGGCGGCGGTGGCTACACCTTC
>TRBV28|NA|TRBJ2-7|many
CASSPHEDPYEQYF
TGTGCCAGCAGTCCCCACGAGGACCCCTACGAGCAGTACTTC
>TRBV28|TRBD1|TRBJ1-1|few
CASSLARQGSPEAFF
TGTGCCAGCAGTTTAGCTAGACAGGGGAGTCCTGAAGCTTTCTTT
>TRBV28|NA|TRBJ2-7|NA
CASTPGQSYEQYF
TGTGCCAGCACCCCGGGACAATCCTACGAGCAGTACTTC
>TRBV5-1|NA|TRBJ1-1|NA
CASSLEARVSTEAFF
TGCGCCAGCAGCTTGGAAGCCAGGGTGAGCACTGAAGCTTTCTTT
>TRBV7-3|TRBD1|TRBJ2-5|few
CASSINGQGAKETQYF
TGTGCCAGCAGCATAAACGGACAGGGAGCAAAAGAGACCCAGTACTTC
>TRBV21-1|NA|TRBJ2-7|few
CASTIQGKKDHEQYF
TGTGCCAGCACCATTCAGGGGAAAAAGGACCACGAGCAGTACTTC
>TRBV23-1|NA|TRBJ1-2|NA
CASSFRDIIYGYTF
TGCGCCAGCAGTTTCCGGGACATCATCTATGGCTACACCTTC
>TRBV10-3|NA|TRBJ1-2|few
CAIKGQGNYGYTF
TGTGCCATCAAAGGTCAGGGTAACTATGGCTACACCTTC
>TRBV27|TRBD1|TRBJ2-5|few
CASSLLGQGATQYF
TGTGCCAGCAGTTTATTGGGACAGGGGGCGACCCAGTACTTC
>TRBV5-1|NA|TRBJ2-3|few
CASSAGELSVPYF
TGCGCCAGCAGCGCGGGTGAGCTTTCGGTCCCGTATTTT
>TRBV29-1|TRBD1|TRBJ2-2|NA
CSVENTGGFDTGELFF
TGCAGCGTGGAAAATACAGGGGGATTCGACACCGGGGAGCTGTTTTTT
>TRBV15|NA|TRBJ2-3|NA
CATRLGLGDSGSSTDTQYF
TGTGCCACCAGACTAGGGCTAGGCGACAGCGGGTCTAGCACAGATACGCAGTATTTT
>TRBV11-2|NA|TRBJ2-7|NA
CASSSSGSQAYEQYF
TGTGCCAGCAGCTCCAGCGGTAGCCAAGCCTACGAGCAGTACTTC
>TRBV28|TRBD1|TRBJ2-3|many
CATRGGTGVETQYF
TGTGCCACCAGGGGGGGGACAGGGGTCGAAACGCAGTATTTT
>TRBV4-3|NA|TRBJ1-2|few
CASSQSGSRVDGYTF
TGCGCCAGCAGCCAGTCTGGGAGCCGAGTTGATGGCTACACCTTC
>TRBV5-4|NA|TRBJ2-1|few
CASSLEYNEQFF
TGTGCCAGCAGCTTGGAATACAATGAGCAGTTCTTC
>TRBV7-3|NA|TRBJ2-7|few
CASSSQYHEQYF
TGTGCCAGCAGCTCCCAATACCACGAGCAGTACTTC
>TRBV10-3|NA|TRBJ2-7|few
CAIHSEPTYEQYF
TGTGCCATCCATAGCGAACCAACCTACGAGCAGTACTTC
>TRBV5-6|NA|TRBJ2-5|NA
CASSLDLTEGETQYF
TGTGCCAGCAGCTTGGACCTAACTGAAGGGGAGACCCAGTACTTC
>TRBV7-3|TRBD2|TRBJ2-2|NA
CASSRWGTSGTGELFF
TGTGCCAGCAGTCGCTGGGGGACTAGCGGCACCGGGGAGCTGTTTTTT
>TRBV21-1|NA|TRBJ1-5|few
CASEIPRTGLNQPQHF
TGTGCCAGCGAAATCCCCCGGACAGGTCTCAATCAGCCCCAGCATTTT
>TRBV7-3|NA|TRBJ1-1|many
CASSLAGTRAEAFF
TGTGCCAGCAGCTTAGCAGGGACGAGGGCTGAAGCTTTCTTT
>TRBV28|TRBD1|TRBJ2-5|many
CASSSSGTEETQYF
TGTGCCAGCAGTTCGTCCGGGACAGAAGAGACCCAGTACTTC
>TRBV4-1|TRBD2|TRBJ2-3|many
CASSQVTSGSGGTDTQYF
TGCGCCAGCAGCCAAGTTACAAGCGGGAGCGGAGGCACAGATACGCAGTATTTT
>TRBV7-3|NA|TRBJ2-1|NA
CASSLTGRGTYNEQFF
TGTGCCAGCAGCTTAACCGGGAGAGGAACCTACAATGAGCAGTTCTTC